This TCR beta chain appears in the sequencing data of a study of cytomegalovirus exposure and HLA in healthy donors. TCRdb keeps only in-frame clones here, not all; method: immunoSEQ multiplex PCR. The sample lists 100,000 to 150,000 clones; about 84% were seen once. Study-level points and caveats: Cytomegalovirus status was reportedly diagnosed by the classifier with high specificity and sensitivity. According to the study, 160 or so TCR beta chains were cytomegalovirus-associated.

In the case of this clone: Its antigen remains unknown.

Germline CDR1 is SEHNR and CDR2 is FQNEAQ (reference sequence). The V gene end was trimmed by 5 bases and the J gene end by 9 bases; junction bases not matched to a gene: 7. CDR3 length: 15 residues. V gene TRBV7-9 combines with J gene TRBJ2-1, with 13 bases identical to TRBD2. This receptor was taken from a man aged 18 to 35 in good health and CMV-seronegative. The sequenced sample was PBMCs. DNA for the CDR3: TGTGCCAGCAGCATCCCGGGACTAGCGGGAAGTGAGCAGTTCTTC. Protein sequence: CASSIPGLAGSEQFF.